This TCR beta chain stems from a study of neurological immune-mediated disorders. Study-level information: Of the 35 or so patients with multiple sclerosis, about 31 had relapsing-remitting MS, whereas the remaining 3 had secondary progressive MS. Study-wide results and caveats: One related-CDR3 cluster, identified by phylogenetic grouping, held the repertoires of 18 of 34 multiple sclerosis patients and was a possible signature. Expanded clones shared no CDR3 amino acid sequences across subjects, suggesting private repertoires in all groups.

The J segment lost 1 base and the V segment lost 4 bases, leaving 0 bases of the junction unmatched. The CDR3 has 14 residues. This clonotype was found many times. No antigen is known for it. It was by 5'RACE with 10-nucleotide random UMIs that the cDNA was made. MiXCR, applied by TCRdb to the 5' RACE reads, yields one record per CDR3 protein. The table records around 130,000 distinct CDR3 sequences, more than 2.5% of them present only once. This chain links TRBV12-3 or TRBV12-4 with TRBJ2-2, with TRBD1 matching over 7 bases. The specimen was PBMCs. This receptor was identified in a woman in her twenties or thirties with multiple sclerosis. CDR3 coding DNA: TGTGCCAGCAGTTGGGACAGGAACACCGGGGAGCTGTTTTTT. It specifies CASSWDRNTGELFF.